Listed below are T cell receptor beta chains from one sample, sequenced in a study of T cell responses to AZD1222 COVID-19 vaccine. Data came from immunoSEQ multiplex PCR; TCRdb stores just in-frame clones and leaves some out. Among fewer than 110,000 clones, about 87% were seen once, and the ten largest hold roughly a tenth. The sample in question was peripheral blood, obtained 28 days after the second AZD1222 dose. Receptor source: an adult who received the AZD1222 COVID-19 vaccine. The CDR3 runs from the conserved cysteine through the conserved F or W. A D gene is named only where the DNA matches it firmly. Some rows have no size entry. The others give once, few or many, or a class for an expanded clone.

d_call: -
clone_size: -
j_call: TRBJ2-7
v_call: TRBV5-6
cdr3_nt: TGTGCCAGCAGCTTGAAGGGAAGCTACGAGCAGTACTTC
cdr3_aa: CASSLKGSYEQYF

d_call: TRBD2
clone_size: -
j_call: TRBJ2-7
v_call: TRBV27
cdr3_nt: TGTGCCAGCAGTCCCGCCGGCAGCGGGGGGACCTACGAGCAGTACTTC
cdr3_aa: CASSPAGSGGTYEQYF

d_call: TRBD1
clone_size: -
j_call: TRBJ1-1
v_call: TRBV19
cdr3_nt: TGTGCCAGTAGTATCAGTGGGACAGGGTCGGGGAACACTGAAGCTTTCTTT
cdr3_aa: CASSISGTGSGNTEAFF

d_call: TRBD1
clone_size: once
j_call: TRBJ2-2
v_call: TRBV4-3
cdr3_nt: TGCGCCAGCAGCCAAGAGTCACAGGGGGCAACCGGGGAGCTGTTTTTT
cdr3_aa: CASSQESQGATGELFF

d_call: -
clone_size: -
j_call: TRBJ2-7
v_call: TRBV15
cdr3_nt: TGTGCCACCAGCGGAGCCCCTCGGGGTTACGAGCAGTACTTC
cdr3_aa: CATSGAPRGYEQYF

d_call: TRBD2
clone_size: -
j_call: TRBJ2-7
v_call: TRBV19
cdr3_nt: TGTGCCAGTAGTTCTTGGGGAGGGGCCTACGAGCAGTACTTC
cdr3_aa: CASSSWGGAYEQYF

d_call: -
clone_size: -
j_call: TRBJ1-5
v_call: TRBV28
cdr3_nt: TGTGCCAGCCACAAGACCATGCGGAATCAGCCCCAGCATTTT
cdr3_aa: CASHKTMRNQPQHF

d_call: -
clone_size: -
j_call: TRBJ1-1
v_call: TRBV28
cdr3_nt: TGTGCCAGCAGTCCCTCGGGCGGTTACACTGAAGCTTTCTTT
cdr3_aa: CASSPSGGYTEAFF

d_call: TRBD1
clone_size: -
j_call: TRBJ2-3
v_call: TRBV28
cdr3_nt: TGTGCCAGCAGTTTAGGGGACAGGCCGGATACGCAGTATTTT
cdr3_aa: CASSLGDRPDTQYF

d_call: TRBD2
clone_size: -
j_call: TRBJ2-7
v_call: TRBV30
cdr3_nt: TGTGCCTGGAGTCCTCCGGGACTAGCGGGAGTCGGGCAGTACTTC
cdr3_aa: CAWSPPGLAGVGQYF

d_call: TRBD1
clone_size: once
j_call: TRBJ1-6
v_call: TRBV2
cdr3_nt: TGTGCCAGCCGCGGACAGGGGGGTTCACCCCTCCACTTT
cdr3_aa: CASRGQGGSPLHF

d_call: -
clone_size: -
j_call: TRBJ2-3
v_call: TRBV9
cdr3_nt: TGTGCCAGCAGCGTAGCTTTCACCACAGATACGCAGTATTTT
cdr3_aa: CASSVAFTTDTQYF

d_call: -
clone_size: -
j_call: TRBJ2-7
v_call: TRBV10-3
cdr3_nt: TGTGCCATCAGTGACGGCACGGGAAGCTCCTACGAGCAGTACTTC
cdr3_aa: CAISDGTGSSYEQYF

d_call: -
clone_size: -
j_call: TRBJ2-6
v_call: TRBV3-1/TRBV3-2
cdr3_nt: TGTGCCAGCAGCTCCACAGCGCGCGAAGGGGCTAACCTCTCTGGGGCCAACGTCCTGACTTTC
cdr3_aa: CASSSTAREGANLSGANVLTF

d_call: TRBD2
clone_size: -
j_call: TRBJ2-5
v_call: TRBV7-9
cdr3_nt: TGTGCCAGCAGCTTAGGATTAGCGGGATTCCAAGAGACCCAGTACTTC
cdr3_aa: CASSLGLAGFQETQYF

d_call: TRBD2
clone_size: -
j_call: TRBJ2-2
v_call: TRBV19
cdr3_nt: TGTGCCAGTAGTATAGCCAGCGGGGGGGCTGTCGGGGAGCTGTTTTTT
cdr3_aa: CASSIASGGAVGELFF